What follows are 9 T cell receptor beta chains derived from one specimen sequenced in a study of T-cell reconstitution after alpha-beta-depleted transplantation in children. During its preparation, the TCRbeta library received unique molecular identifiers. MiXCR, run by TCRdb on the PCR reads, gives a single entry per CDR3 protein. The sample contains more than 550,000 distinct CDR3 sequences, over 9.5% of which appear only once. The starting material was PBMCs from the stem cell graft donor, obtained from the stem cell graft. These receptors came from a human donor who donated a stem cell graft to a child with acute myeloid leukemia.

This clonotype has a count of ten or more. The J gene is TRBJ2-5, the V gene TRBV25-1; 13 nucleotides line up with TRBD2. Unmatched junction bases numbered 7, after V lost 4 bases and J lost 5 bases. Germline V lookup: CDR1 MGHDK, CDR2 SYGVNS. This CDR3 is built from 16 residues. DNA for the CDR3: TGTGCCAGCAGTGGGCGGACTAGCGGGAGAATGGAGACCCAGTACTTC. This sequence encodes CASSGRTSGRMETQYF.

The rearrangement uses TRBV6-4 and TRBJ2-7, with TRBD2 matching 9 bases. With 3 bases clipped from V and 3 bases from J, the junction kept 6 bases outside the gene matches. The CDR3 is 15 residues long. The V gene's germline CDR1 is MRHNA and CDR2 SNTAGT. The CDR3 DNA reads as TGTGCCAGCAGTGAAGAAGCGGGGGGTCTCTACGAGCAGTACTTC. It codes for CASSEEAGGLYEQYF.

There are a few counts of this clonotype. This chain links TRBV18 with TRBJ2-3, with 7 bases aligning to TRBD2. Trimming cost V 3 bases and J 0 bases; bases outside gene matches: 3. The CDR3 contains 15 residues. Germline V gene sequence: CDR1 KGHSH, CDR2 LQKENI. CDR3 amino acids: CASSPGLTSTDTQYF. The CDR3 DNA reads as TGTGCCAGCTCACCGGGACTAACTAGCACAGATACGCAGTATTTT.

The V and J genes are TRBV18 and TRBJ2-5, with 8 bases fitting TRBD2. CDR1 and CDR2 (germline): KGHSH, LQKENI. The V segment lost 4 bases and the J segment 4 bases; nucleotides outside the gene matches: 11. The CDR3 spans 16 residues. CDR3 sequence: CASSRKTSEFGETQYF. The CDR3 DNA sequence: TGTGCCAGCTCACGGAAGACTAGCGAATTTGGAGAGACCCAGTACTTC.

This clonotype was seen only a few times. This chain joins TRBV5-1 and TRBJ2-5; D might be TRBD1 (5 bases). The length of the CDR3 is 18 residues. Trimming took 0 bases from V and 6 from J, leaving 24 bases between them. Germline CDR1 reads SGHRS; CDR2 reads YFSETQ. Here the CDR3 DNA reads TGCGCCAGCAGCTTGGCCAATATCGGTGACGCCAGGGTGAAGACCCAGTACTTC. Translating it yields CASSLANIGDARVKTQYF.

As DNA, the CDR3 is TGTGCCAGCAGCCCGTACACGAACTACTACAATGAGCAGTTCTTC. It encodes CASSPYTNYYNEQFF. This chain connects TRBV3-1 to TRBJ2-1, with D uncertain. This CDR3 contains 15 residues. Trimming pared 4 bases from V and 3 bases from J, leaving 13 bases between. Germline V CDR1 and CDR2: LGHDT, YNNKEL (reference sequence).

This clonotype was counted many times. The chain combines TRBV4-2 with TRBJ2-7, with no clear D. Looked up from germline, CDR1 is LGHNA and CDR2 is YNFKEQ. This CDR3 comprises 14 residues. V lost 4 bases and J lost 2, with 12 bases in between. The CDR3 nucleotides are TGTGCCAGCAGCCCAGATCGGGTTCCCTACGAGCAGTACTTC. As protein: CASSPDRVPYEQYF.

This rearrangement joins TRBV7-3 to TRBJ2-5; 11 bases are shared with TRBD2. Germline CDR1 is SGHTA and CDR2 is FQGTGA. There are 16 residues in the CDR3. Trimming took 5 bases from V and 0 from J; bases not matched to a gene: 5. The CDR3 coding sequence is TGTGCCAGCAGCCTACTAGCGGGAGCTAACCAAGAGACCCAGTACTTC. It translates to CASSLLAGANQETQYF.

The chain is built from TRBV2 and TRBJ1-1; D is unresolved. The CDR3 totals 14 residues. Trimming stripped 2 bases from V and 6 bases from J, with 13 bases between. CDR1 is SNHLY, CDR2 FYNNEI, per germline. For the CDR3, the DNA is TGTGCCAGCAGTGAATTACGGATGTTCGCTGAAGCTTTCTTT. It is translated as CASSELRMFAEAFF.